The 24 T cell receptor beta chains below were found in one sample sequenced in a study of T cells in localized non-small cell lung cancer. TCRdb's copy holds only in-frame clones and misses some; the assay was immunoSEQ multiplex PCR. The table has some 37,000 clones, over 75% seen once. Sample: peripheral blood, taken before any cancer treatment. Every receptor here comes from a woman aged 35 to 69 with stage I lung adenocarcinoma.

The chain employs TRBV5-1 and TRBJ2-1; 14 bases agree with TRBD2. Germline loops: CDR1 SGHRS, CDR2 YFSETQ. V trimming: 0 bases; J trimming: 9 bases; junction bases outside the gene matches: 8. The CDR3 is 17 amino acids. In DNA form, the CDR3 reads TGCGCCAGCAGCTTGGGACTAGCGGGAGGGCCGAAAACTGAGCAGTTCTTC. Encoded protein: CASSLGLAGGPKTEQFF.

The chain is built from TRBV19 and TRBJ2-7; 8 nucleotides line up with TRBD1. The CDR3 contains 14 residues. Germline V gene sequence: CDR1 LNHDA, CDR2 SQIVND (reference sequence). The J segment lost 6 bases and the V segment lost 3 bases, leaving 7 bases of the junction unmatched. This CDR3 is CASSIGAGTGEQYF. The CDR3, as DNA: TGTGCCAGTAGTATCGGGGCAGGGACAGGCGAGCAGTACTTC.

The chain employs TRBV19 and TRBJ2-7; 10 positions agree with TRBD2. V was pared by 5 bases and J by 3 bases, with 10 bases of the junction left unmatched. CDR3 length: 16 amino acids. Germline CDR1 LNHDA, CDR2 SQIVND (reference sequence). CDR3 protein: CASSPRTSGNDYEQYF. The CDR3 nucleotides are TGTGCCAGTAGTCCCAGGACTAGCGGAAACGACTACGAGCAGTACTTC.

The chain links TRBV7-8 to TRBJ2-1, with 12 positions matching TRBD2. V gave up 7 bases and J gave up 12 bases; unmatched junction bases: 16. Germline values: CDR1 SGHVS, CDR2 FQNEAQ. The CDR3 has 16 residues. The CDR3 reads CASTPLRTSGKRGQFF. The CDR3 DNA reads TGTGCCAGCACCCCACTTAGGACTAGCGGGAAAAGGGGGCAGTTCTTC.

The chain couples TRBV19 to TRBJ2-1; possible D gene TRBD2, 6 bases. Germline CDR1 reads LNHDA; CDR2 reads SQIVND (reference sequence). This CDR3 has 14 amino acids. Between the trimmed V and J ends, which lost 3 bases and 1 base, there was a span of 7 bases. The CDR3 spells CASSIRESYNEQFF. The CDR3 region has the DNA TGTGCCAGTAGTATTCGGGAGTCCTACAATGAGCAGTTCTTC.

This chain joins TRBV12-5 and TRBJ2-3, with TRBD1 identical over 7 bases. The CDR3 has 14 residues. From germline, CDR1 is LGHNT and CDR2 FRNRAP. Unmatched junction bases numbered 3, after V lost 4 bases and J lost 2 bases. CDR3 sequence reads: CASGWGTDTDTQYF. The CDR3 DNA reads TGTGCTAGTGGTTGGGGGACAGACACAGATACGCAGTATTTT.

This chain links TRBV7-9 with TRBJ2-5; TRBD1 matches at 9 bases. The CDR3 runs 14 residues. In germline, CDR1 is SEHNR, CDR2 FQNEAQ (reference sequence). V lost 1 base, J lost 8 bases, and 5 bases stayed unmatched. The CDR3 here is CASSLEGTGLTQYF. The CDR3 coding sequence is TGTGCCAGCAGCTTAGAGGGGACAGGGCTAACCCAGTACTTC.

In its sample, this clone was seen once. This chain connects TRBV18 to TRBJ1-2; the match to TRBD1 covers 7 bases. The CDR3 has 14 residues. Looked up from germline, CDR1 is KGHSH and CDR2 is LQKENI. With 0 bases clipped from V and 6 bases from J, the junction kept 4 bases outside the gene matches. The CDR3 DNA is TGTGCCAGCTCACCACCAACAGGGGTCAATGGCTACACCTTC. It translates to CASSPPTGVNGYTF. The full variable domain, with the rest looked up from reference TRBV18 and TRBJ1-2, is NAGVMQNPRHLVRRRGQEARLRCSPMKGHSHVYWYRQLPEEGLKFMVYLQKENIIDESGMPKERFSAEFPKEGPSILRIQQVVRGDSAAYFCASSPPTGVNGYTFGSGTRLTVV.

The CDR3 loop reads CASSPDRLNEQFF. The CDR3 coding sequence is TGTGCCAGCAGCCCCGACAGGCTAAATGAGCAGTTCTTC. The V gene is TRBV11-2, the J gene TRBJ2-1, with D possibly TRBD1 on 6 matching bases. The CDR3 is 13 residues long. With 5 bases removed from V and 7 bases from J, the gap between germline ends came to 12 bases. Germline assignment: CDR1 SGHAT and CDR2 FQNNGV.

The CDR3 loop reads CASSLGGARSYNEQFF. Written as DNA, the CDR3 is TGTGCCAGCAGCTTGGGGGGGGCGAGGTCCTACAATGAGCAGTTCTTC. The rearrangement joins TRBV5-4 to TRBJ2-1; the D call may be TRBD1 or TRBD2 (6 bases each). The CDR3 has 16 residues. Germline V gives CDR1 SGHNT, CDR2 YYREEE (reference sequence). V lost 0 bases, J lost 1 base, and 11 bases lay in between.

The V and J genes are TRBV9 and TRBJ2-1; D ambiguous. Germline V lookup: CDR1 SGDLS, CDR2 YYNGEE. Between the trimmed V and J ends, which lost 2 bases and 9 bases, there was a span of 9 bases. CDR3 size: 12 residues. The CDR3 DNA is TGTGCCAGCAGCGTTGGTAGAAGTGAGCAGTTCTTC. Translated: CASSVGRSEQFF.

The chain combines TRBV15 with TRBJ2-7; D is tentatively TRBD1 or TRBD2 (5 bases each). The CDR3 sequence is 15 residues long. Germline-derived CDR1 and CDR2 are LNHNV and YYDKDF (reference sequence). The V end lost 5 bases, the J end lost 2 bases, and 16 bases lay between the germline ends. The CDR3 spells CATSLGGREAYEQYF. Written as DNA, the CDR3 is TGTGCCACCAGCCTTGGGGGACGGGAAGCCTACGAGCAGTACTTC.

V and J are TRBV6-6 and TRBJ2-6; D is uncertain. Germline CDR1 MNHNY, CDR2 SVGAGI (reference sequence). The V end was cut by 6 bases, the J end by 2 bases, with 11 bases between. There are 15 residues in the CDR3. The CDR3 DNA follows: TGTGCCAGCAGCGTCTTATTGGCTGGGGCCAACGTCCTGACTTTC. Its protein product is CASSVLLAGANVLTF.

V gene TRBV28 combines with J gene TRBJ1-1; D possibly corresponds to TRBD1 (6 bases). Germline CDR1 and CDR2: MDHEN and SYDVKM. Trimming pared 0 bases from V and 0 bases from J, leaving 11 bases between. This CDR3 has 16 amino acids. The CDR3 reads CASSLWNRDMNTEAFF. For the CDR3, the DNA is TGTGCCAGCAGTTTATGGAACAGGGACATGAACACTGAAGCTTTCTTT.

The chain joins TRBV2 to TRBJ2-1; 8 positions agree with TRBD2. This CDR3 has 15 amino acids. The V gene's germline CDR1 is SNHLY and CDR2 FYNNEI. V was clipped by 6 bases and J by 4 bases; unmatched bases: 8. The CDR3 spells CASRETSDRYNEQFF. The DNA for the CDR3 is TGTGCCAGCAGGGAGACTAGCGACCGTTACAATGAGCAGTTCTTC.

This clone was observed a handful of times. The chain recombines TRBV6-5 with TRBJ1-2; perhaps TRBD1 as D (5 bases). Deletions cut 0 bases from V and 4 bases from J, with 12 bases between. CDR3 length: 15 residues. In germline, CDR1 is MNHEY, CDR2 SVGAGI. The DNA for the CDR3 is TGTGCCAGCAGTTACTCGATGAGGGGTCTCTATGGCTACACCTTC. This encodes CASSYSMRGLYGYTF.

This chain uses TRBV21-1 with TRBJ2-3; the listed D gene, TRBD2, was not tested against the DNA. TRBV21-1 is flagged as a pseudogene. This CDR3 contains 21 residues. The CDR3 DNA is TGTGCCAGCAGCAAAGGAGGGGCTAGCGGGAGTTATCCCCCACCCACAGATACGCAGTATTTT. Translation: CASSKGGASGSYPPPTDTQYF.

The chain uses TRBV5-8 and TRBJ2-4, with D maybe TRBD2 (6 bases). The CDR3 totals 16 residues. The V gene's germline CDR1 is SGHTS and CDR2 YDEGEE. With 4 bases removed from V and 6 bases from J, the gap between germline ends came to 20 bases. The CDR3 DNA reads TGTGCCAGCAGCACGTACAACTCAGGGAGGCGAAACATTCAGTACTTC. This gives the protein CASSTYNSGRRNIQYF. Complete variable domain (other parts from reference TRBV5-8 and TRBJ2-4): EAGVTQSPTHLIKTRGQQATLRCSPISGHTSVYWYQQALGLGLQFLLWYDEGEERNRGNFPPRFSGRQFPNYSSELNVNALELEDSALYLCASSTYNSGRRNIQYFGAGTRLSVL.

V usage is TRBV19 and J usage is TRBJ2-2; maybe TRBD1 (6 bases). This CDR3 is built from 16 residues. Germline CDR1 is LNHDA and CDR2 is SQIVND (reference sequence). The V end lost 7 bases, the J end lost 0 bases, and 15 bases lay between the germline ends. The CDR3 sequence: CASKGQIIANTGELFF. The CDR3 coding sequence is TGTGCCAGTAAGGGACAAATAATCGCGAACACCGGGGAGCTGTTTTTT.

The genes are TRBV5-1 and TRBJ2-5; TRBD2 aligns across 11 bases. The CDR3 is 15 amino acids. The trim removed 4 bases at V and 3 bases at J, leaving 5 bases unmatched. Germline values: CDR1 SGHRS, CDR2 YFSETQ. The CDR3 reads CASSGGGLAEETQYF. Written as DNA, the CDR3 is TGCGCCAGCAGCGGAGGGGGACTAGCGGAAGAGACCCAGTACTTC.

The chain uses TRBV6-1 and TRBJ1-2, with 8 nucleotides matching TRBD1. Germline V gene data show CDR1 as MNHNS and CDR2 as SASEGT. V was clipped by 4 bases and J by 0 bases; unmatched bases: 7. CDR3 size: 16 residues. The CDR3 sequence: CASSATGTGTNYGYTF. The DNA of the CDR3 is TGTGCCAGCAGTGCAACCGGGACAGGAACTAACTATGGCTACACCTTC.

The gene calls are TRBV19 and TRBJ1-6; no definite D call. The CDR3 is 13 residues long. The germline V and J ends were trimmed by 5 bases and 7 bases, with 9 bases remaining between them. Germline values: CDR1 LNHDA, CDR2 SQIVND (reference sequence). The DNA for the CDR3 is TGTGCCAGTAGTTTTCCGGGAAATTCACCCCTCCACTTT. Translation gives CASSFPGNSPLHF.

The chain employs TRBV6-6 and TRBJ1-2, with D maybe TRBD1 (6 bases). The germline V gene has CDR1 MNHNY and CDR2 SVGAGI (reference sequence). Trimming left V 6 bases short and J 2 bases short, with 10 bases between. The CDR3 covers 13 residues. CDR3 DNA sequence: TGTGCCAGCAGCCTACAGGGAAACTATGGCTACACCTTC. It translates to CASSLQGNYGYTF.

The V call is TRBV4-1, the J call TRBJ1-5; D unclear. The CDR3 extends over 15 amino acids. V lost 3 bases and J 7 bases, leaving 16 bases between the germline ends. CDR1 and CDR2 from the germline V gene are MGHRA and YSYEKL. The CDR3 coding sequence is TGCGCCAGCAGCCAGGCTCAGGTGATTAGCCAGCCCCAGCATTTT. Its protein product is CASSQAQVISQPQHF.